The 15 T cell receptor beta chains given below trace back to one sample, sequenced in a study of T-cell memory formation after mild COVID-19. TCRdb ran MiXCR on the 5' RACE reads and lists one entry per CDR3 protein. Among approximately 12,000 distinct CDR3 sequences listed, around 15% were seen once. Sequencing input: PBMCs or a T cell subset sorted from them (not recorded which). All receptors derive from a man aged 18 to 35 who had mild COVID-19 (a few samples of this study predate the infection). Cell type and time point are not known.

This clonotype was counted many times. The CDR3 is CASSLLVVGLGDDEQFF. CDR3 DNA: TGTGCCAGCAGCTTGCTTGTGGTGGGTTTGGGCGACGATGAGCAGTTCTTC. V usage is TRBV5-5 and J usage is TRBJ2-1; D is unresolved. V lost 1 base and J 8 bases, leaving 22 bases between the germline ends. Germline loops: CDR1 SGHKS, CDR2 YYEKEE (reference sequence). The CDR3 is 17 residues long.

V gene TRBV21-1 combines with J gene TRBJ2-7; TRBD1 is taken as the D call from the table, unchecked against the DNA. TRBV21-1 is shown as a pseudogene. The CDR3 spans 13 residues. CDR3 sequence reads: CASRQGQPYEQYV. The CDR3, as DNA: TGTGCCAGCAGACAGGGACAACCCTACGAGCAGTACGTC.

This clonotype was seen repeatedly, ten times or more. V gene TRBV19 combines with J gene TRBJ2-3; D might be TRBD2 (5 bases). This CDR3 has 15 residues. Germline V gene data show CDR1 as LNHDA and CDR2 as SQIVND (reference sequence). V shed 3 bases and J shed 0 bases, with 10 bases lying between them. CDR3 coding DNA: TGTGCCAGTAGTATTCGGGGTGCTAGCACAGATACGCAGTATTTT. It yields the protein CASSIRGASTDTQYF.

This clonotype was seen ten or more times. The V gene is TRBV7-2, the J gene TRBJ2-7; no firm D call. This CDR3 comprises 11 residues. V lost 6 bases, J lost 7 bases, and 10 bases lay in between. Per the germline V gene, CDR1 is SGHTA and CDR2 is FQGNSA. The CDR3 coding sequence is TGTGCCAGCAGTTCCTCCTGGGAGCAGTACTTC. Its protein product is CASSSSWEQYF.

This clonotype was observed many times. The chain combines TRBV12-3 or TRBV12-4 with TRBJ1-5; TRBD1 matches at 9 bases. This CDR3 spans 14 amino acids. After removal of 5 bases from V and 4 bases from J, the junction contained 3 bases not matched to a gene. The chain's CDR3 is CASSPGQGNQPQHF. The CDR3 DNA is TGTGCCAGCAGTCCTGGACAGGGGAATCAGCCCCAGCATTTT.

This clonotype was seen at least ten times. J is TRBJ2-3 and V is TRBV7-2; 9 bases fit TRBD2. J lost 0 bases, V lost 3 bases, and 7 bases had no gene match. CDR3 length: 17 residues. Germline values: CDR1 SGHTA, CDR2 FQGNSA. This CDR3 is CASSFNGGGASTDTQYF. CDR3 DNA: TGTGCCAGCAGCTTTAACGGCGGGGGGGCTAGCACAGATACGCAGTATTTT.

This clonotype has at least ten counts. J is TRBJ2-7 and V is TRBV4-3, with D maybe TRBD2 (6 bases). The V gene's germline CDR1 is LGHNA and CDR2 YSLEER. V lost 0 bases, J lost 3 bases, and 15 bases lay in between. The CDR3 runs to 16 residues. CDR3 bases: TGCGCCAGCAGCCAAGATTGGGCTAGCGTTCTCTACGAGCAGTACTTC. Translating it yields CASSQDWASVLYEQYF.

Comment on this clonotype: The junction departs from germline at one end; a sequencing error may be responsible. The chain carries TRBV4-2 and TRBJ2-1; tentatively, D is TRBD1 (6 bases). The CDR3 runs 14 residues. Germline CDR1 reads LGHNA; CDR2 reads YNFKEQ. CDR3 residues: CASSPPGHHKEQLF. CDR3 nucleotides: TGTGCCAGCAGCCCGCCGGGACACCACAAGGAGCAGCTCTTC.

This clonotype occurred many times. The V call is TRBV7-8, the J call TRBJ2-7; D gene ambiguous. This CDR3 comprises 12 residues. Deletions cut 2 bases from V and 2 bases from J, with 4 bases between. Germline lookup yields CDR1 SGHVS and CDR2 FQNEAQ. The chain's CDR3 is CASSLPPYEQYF. The CDR3, as DNA: TGTGCCAGCAGCTTACCACCCTACGAGCAGTACTTC.

V and J are TRBV4-3 and TRBJ2-2; D possibly corresponds to TRBD2 (5 bases). Per germline, CDR1 LGHNA and CDR2 YSLEER. The CDR3 extends over 15 amino acids. V lost 0 bases to trimming and J lost 4 bases, with 9 bases between them. The DNA for the CDR3 is TGCGCCAGCAGCCAAGATCCGGGGAGCACCGGGGAGCTGTTTTTT. This encodes CASSQDPGSTGELFF.

The rearrangement joins TRBV7-6 to TRBJ1-2, with TRBD1 matching over 8 bases. The CDR3 is 19 residues long. Unmatched junction bases numbered 15, after V lost 0 bases and J lost 3 bases. Per the germline V gene, CDR1 is SGHVS and CDR2 is FNYEAQ. This CDR3 is CASSLAPLGQESGHYGYTF. CDR3 sequence (DNA): TGTGCCAGCAGCTTAGCGCCTCTGGGACAGGAGAGCGGTCACTATGGCTACACCTTC.

The rearrangement links TRBV5-1 to TRBJ2-7; 11 bases agree with TRBD2. The V and J ends lost 0 bases and 1 base, in that order; junction bases with no gene match: 3. The CDR3 loop spans 16 amino acids. Germline CDR1 and CDR2: SGHRS and YFSETQ. The chain's CDR3 is CASSLGLAGGSYEQYF. The CDR3 DNA reads as TGCGCCAGCAGCTTGGGCCTAGCGGGGGGTTCCTACGAGCAGTACTTC. The full variable domain, completed using reference TRBV5-1 and TRBJ2-7, is KAGVTQTPRYLIKTRGQQVTLSCSPISGHRSVSWYQQTPGQGLQFLFEYFSETQRNKGNFPGRFSGRQFSNSRSEMNVSTLELGDSALYLCASSLGLAGGSYEQYFGPGTRLTVT.

This clonotype was observed a handful of times. V gene TRBV6-2 or TRBV6-3 combines with J gene TRBJ1-5; D ambiguous. V gave up 6 bases and J gave up 0 bases, with 15 bases separating them. The CDR3 extends over 16 amino acids. CDR1 is MNHEY, CDR2 SVGEGT, per germline. The CDR3 DNA follows: TGTGCCAGCAGCCCTCGGTCTGTGTATAGCAATCAGCCCCAGCATTTT. This encodes CASSPRSVYSNQPQHF.

This sequence joins TRBV6-2 or TRBV6-3 and TRBJ2-1; 11 bases map to TRBD2. CDR3 size: 16 residues. The germline gives CDR1 MNHEY, CDR2 SVGEGT. The V segment lost 2 bases and the J segment 8 bases; nucleotides outside the gene matches: 8. Written as DNA, the CDR3 is TGTGCCAGCAGTTACGGTCCCTTAGCGGGGGGGCATGAGCAGTTCTTC. Its translation: CASSYGPLAGGHEQFF.

The chain couples TRBV12-3 or TRBV12-4 to TRBJ1-4; 9 bases agree with TRBD1. This CDR3 is 14 amino acids long. V shed 6 bases and J 11 bases; nucleotides not matched to a gene: 10. The CDR3 spells CASSSDRGRVKLFF. For the CDR3, the DNA is TGTGCCAGCAGCTCGGACAGGGGCCGGGTGAAACTGTTTTTT.